This T cell receptor (beta chain) was sequenced for a study of T cells in Graves' hyperthyroidism and ophthalmopathy. This clonotype was seen ten or more times. This CDR3 contains 15 residues. J was trimmed by 0 bases and V by 5 bases; bases with no gene match: 7. Amplification targeted TCR beta CDR3 regions from RNA transcripts. The HTBI primer set was used in a first-round RT-PCR of the TCR CDR3. Each CDR3 protein gets one entry after TCRdb re-called the multiplex PCR reads with MiXCR. The sample has roughly 630,000 distinct CDR3 sequences, 15% to 19% seen once; the top ten hold around 7.5%. Together with thyroid ultrasound, orbital computed tomography, serum thyroxine and TRAb, clinical symptoms were used for diagnoses. Each 10 ml fresh peripheral blood draw supplied the PBMCs.

The chain combines TRBV12-3 or TRBV12-4 with TRBJ2-7, with TRBD1 identical over 7 bases. This TCR was recovered from a woman aged 25 to 39 with Graves' hyperthyroidism. The sequenced sample was blood. The CDR3 coding sequence is TGTGCCAGCAGTCCCCGGGACAGATACTCCTACGAGCAGTACTTC. Translation gives CASSPRDRYSYEQYF.